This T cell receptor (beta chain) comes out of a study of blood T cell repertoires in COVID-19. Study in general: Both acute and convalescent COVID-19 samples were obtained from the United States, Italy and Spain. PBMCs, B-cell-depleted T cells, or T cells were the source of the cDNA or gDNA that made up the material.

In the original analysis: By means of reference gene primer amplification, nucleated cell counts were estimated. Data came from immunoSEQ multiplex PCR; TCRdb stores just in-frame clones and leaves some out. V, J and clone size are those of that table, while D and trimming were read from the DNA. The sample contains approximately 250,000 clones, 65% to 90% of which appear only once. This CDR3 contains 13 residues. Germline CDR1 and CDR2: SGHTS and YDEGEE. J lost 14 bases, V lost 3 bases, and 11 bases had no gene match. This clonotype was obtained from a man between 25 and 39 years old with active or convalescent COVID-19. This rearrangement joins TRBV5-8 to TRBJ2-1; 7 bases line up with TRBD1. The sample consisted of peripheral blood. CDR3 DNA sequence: TGTGCCAGCAGCTCCGTTTGGGACAGTTTAGAGTTCTTC. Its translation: CASSSVWDSLEFF.